This T cell receptor (beta chain) stems from a study of blood T cell repertoires in COVID-19. Looking at the study overall: Material from acute and convalescent COVID-19 was sourced from the United States, Italy and Spain.

In the authors' methods: Estimated nucleated cell counts came from reference gene primer amplification. Method: immunoSEQ multiplex PCR; TCRdb's copy keeps in-frame clones and lacks some. V and J calls and clone size are copied from that table; D and trimming were computed from the DNA. The table records approximately 61,000 clones, approximately 80% of them present only once. Germline V gene lookup returns CDR1 MNHEY and CDR2 SMNVEV (reference sequence). V was clipped by 5 bases and J by 4 bases; unmatched bases: 10. This CDR3 contains 15 residues. The sequencing input was peripheral blood. The clonotype originates from a woman aged 70-85 years with acute or convalescent COVID-19. V is TRBV27 and J is TRBJ2-7, with 8 bases fitting TRBD2. The DNA of the CDR3 is TGTGCCAGCAGTCCCACGGGCGGGGGGACGTACGAGCAGTACTTC. Amino acids: CASSPTGGGTYEQYF.